The TCR beta chain described here comes from a study of CD8+ T cells in alopecia areata. V shed 6 bases, J shed 0 bases, and the junction held 4 bases outside the gene matches. CDR1 and CDR2 from the germline V gene are MNHEY and SVGAGI. This CDR3 is built from 15 residues. Extraction of RNA preceded its reverse transcription into cDNA, which served as the sequencing template. Sequencing used immunoSEQ multiplex PCR; TCRdb keeps in-frame clones, though not all of them. The sample contains approximately 100,000 clones, around 59% of which appear only once. Sorted out of PBMCs were CD4+ T cells and CD8+ T cells. Points from the study as a whole: TCR sharing across patients was less clear than in mice, possibly HLA-related. Higher clonality was seen in lesional scalp than in normal scalp, especially in alopecia totalis/universalis. When scalp samples are sequenced, resident alphabeta T cells of normal skin are also captured.

In the case of this clone: The target antigen is unknown.

The chain couples TRBV6-5 to TRBJ1-5, with 8 bases matching TRBD1. The sample taken for sequencing was CD4+ T cells sorted from blood. The clonotype originates from a human donor in good health. Here the CDR3 reads CASRSDRGSNQPQHF. The CDR3 region has the DNA TGTGCCAGCAGATCAGACAGGGGTAGCAATCAGCCCCAGCATTTT.